A selection of T cell receptor beta chains follows, all from one sample in a study of CD8+CD57+ T cells in acquired aplastic anemia. TCRdb reprocessed the reads with MiXCR, giving one entry per CDR3 protein. The sample consists of about 180,000 distinct CDR3 sequences, around 63% of them appearing once. Sequencing was carried out using sorted CD4+, CD8+, or CD8+CD57+ T cells (not recorded which) from PBMCs. Receptor source: a human donor with aplastic anemia. Each CDR3 is given with its conserved first and last residue. Fields, in order: D gene, clone size, V gene, J gene, CDR3 protein, CDR3 DNA. The D gene is left open where the match is weak. A row's size may be missing; if present it is once, few, many or a size class.

.	.	TRBV27	TRBJ2-3	CASSSTGTGTDTQYF	TGTGCCAGCAGTTCCACCGGGACTGGCACAGATACGCAGTATTTT
.	once	TRBV7-3	TRBJ1-1	CASSLNPGTEAFF	TGTGCCAGCAGCTTAAACCCTGGCACTGAAGCTTTCTTT
.	.	TRBV19	TRBJ1-5	CASSMRSGVAQPQHF	TGTGCCAGTAGTATGAGGTCGGGGGTCGCTCAGCCCCAGCATTTT
.	.	TRBV3-1	TRBJ2-5	CASRPGTLVRQETQHF	TGTGCCAGCAGGCCCGGGACCCTCGTACGGCAAGAGACCCAGCACTTC
TRBD1	many	TRBV12-3/TRBV12-4	TRBJ1-1	CASKGAFGYTEAFF	TGTGCCAGCAAGGGGGCCTTTGGGTACACTGAAGCTTTCTTT
.	.	TRBV14	TRBJ1-2	CASSQQPWNYGYTF	TGTGCCAGCAGCCAACAGCCCTGGAACTATGGCTACACCTTC
.	.	TRBV6-1	TRBJ2-5	CASSDPGGEGLETQYF	TGTGCCAGCAGTGATCCAGGCGGTGAGGGTTTGGAGACCCAGTACTTC
.	many	TRBV5-1	TRBJ2-1	CASSLGWGAEEQFF	TGCGCCAGCAGCTTGGGTTGGGGGGCGGAAGAGCAGTTCTTC
.	few	TRBV2	TRBJ1-2	CASGPDGAYGYTF	TGTGCCAGCGGGCCTGATGGGGCCTATGGCTACACCTTC
.	once	TRBV19	TRBJ1-1	CASNPGHVNTEAFF	TGTGCCAGTAATCCGGGACATGTGAACACTGAAGCTTTCTTT
.	few	TRBV9	TRBJ1-6	CASSEINSPLHF	TGTGCCAGCAGCGAGATTAATTCACCCCTCCACTTT